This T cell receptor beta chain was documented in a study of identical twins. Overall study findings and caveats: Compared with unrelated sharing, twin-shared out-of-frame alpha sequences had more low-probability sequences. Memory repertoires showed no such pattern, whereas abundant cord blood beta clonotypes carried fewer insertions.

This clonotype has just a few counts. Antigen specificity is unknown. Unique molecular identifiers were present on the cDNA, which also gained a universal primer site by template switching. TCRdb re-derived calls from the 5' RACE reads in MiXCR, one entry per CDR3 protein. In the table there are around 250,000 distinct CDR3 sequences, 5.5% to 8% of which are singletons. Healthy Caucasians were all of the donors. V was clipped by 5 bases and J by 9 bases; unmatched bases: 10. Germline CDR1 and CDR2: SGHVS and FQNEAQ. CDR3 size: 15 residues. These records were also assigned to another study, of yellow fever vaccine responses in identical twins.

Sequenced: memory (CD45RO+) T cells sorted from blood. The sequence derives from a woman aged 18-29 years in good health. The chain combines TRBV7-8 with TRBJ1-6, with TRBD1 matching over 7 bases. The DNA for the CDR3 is TGTGCCAGCAGCCCCGGACAGGCCTCCAGTTCACCCCTCCACTTT. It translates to CASSPGQASSSPLHF.